This T cell receptor (beta chain) was retrieved from a study of vaccination effects on CD4 cells after COVID-19. V was pared by 4 bases and J by 6 bases, with 19 bases between. CDR3 length equals 15 residues. CDR1 is MNHEY and CDR2 is SMNVEV in the germline V gene (reference sequence). Profiled with immunoSEQ multiplex PCR; TCRdb holds only in-frame clones, not every one. The sample lists 60,000 to 75,000 clones; more than 65% were seen once. Ahead of sequencing, the ViraFEST assay grew antigen-specific CD4+ T cells using viral peptide pools. Subsequent to a culture period of 10 days, CD4+ T cells were isolated. This individual contracted SARS-CoV-2 between March and December 2020, as verified by PCR. With approximately 11 ug/ml peptides and around 10 IU/ml IL-2, approximately 2.1 million PBMC per well were cultured. Each culture had half its medium swapped for IL-2 medium on days 3 and 7. In regard to this clone: Antigen: not known.

This clonotype was obtained from a human donor who had a prior SARS-CoV-2 infection. The specimen comprised CD4+ T cells from PBMCs cultured with HIV peptides, sampled before COVID-19 vaccination. As for subset: HIV-1 Nef peptide pool negative control/reference culture. V usage is TRBV27 and J usage is TRBJ2-7; weak D call: TRBD1 (6 bases). DNA for the CDR3: TGTGCCAGCAGTTCAGGGGAGCCCAAGGTGCGCGAGCAGTACTTC. Protein: CASSSGEPKVREQYF.